The T cell receptor (beta chain) under discussion was sequenced for a study of siplizumab effects on memory and regulatory T cells. Study-wide results and limits: Whether proliferating Tregs in siplizumab cultures suppress was not functionally confirmed.

A word on this clone: The antigen is not known.

This CDR3 spans 16 amino acids. With 2 bases removed from V and 5 bases from J, the gap between germline ends came to 18 bases. Per the germline V gene, CDR1 is LNHDA and CDR2 is SQIVND (reference sequence). For every sample, around 9.6 x 10^4 TCR templates were assayed. Profiling relied on immunoSEQ multiplex PCR, and the TCRdb table lists in-frame clones only, not all of them. The sample shows some 100,000 clones, roughly 94% of them seen only once. Sequencing used Tregs sorted from blood. The receptor was derived from a human donor in good health. The chain is built from TRBV19 and TRBJ1-2; a possible D gene is TRBD1 (5 bases). CDR3 in amino acids: CASSIQPTPWGYGYTF. The CDR3 DNA follows: TGTGCCAGTAGTATACAACCTACCCCCTGGGGGTATGGCTACACCTTC.